This T cell receptor (beta chain) comes out of a study of T cell responses to AZD1222 COVID-19 vaccine. The study's findings and limits: Clonal diversity was possibly underestimated, and white British individuals and females predominated among donors.

Concerning this clone: Its antigen remains unknown.

The repertoire was sequenced with immunoSEQ multiplex PCR; TCRdb's copy has only in-frame clones and lacks some. The table shows about 92,000 clones, with over 75% occurring only once. Germline assignment: CDR1 SGDLS and CDR2 YYNGEE. Trimming took 0 bases from V and 2 from J, leaving 5 bases between them. CDR3 length equals 13 residues. The sequence came from an adult in good health. The source was peripheral blood, collected on day 0 of AZD1222 vaccination. The chain uses TRBV9 and TRBJ1-2, with D unresolved. CDR3 protein: CASSVVGNYGYTF. For the CDR3, the DNA is TGTGCCAGCAGCGTAGTAGGGAACTATGGCTACACCTTC.